These 25 T cell receptor beta chains came from one sample sequenced in a study of blood T cell repertoires in COVID-19. The assay was immunoSEQ multiplex PCR, and TCRdb's table has in-frame clones only and misses some. The sample includes some 60,000 clones, over 80% of them seen just once. Sequenced input: peripheral blood. All receptors derive from a woman of 80 years or more with acute or convalescent COVID-19.

In its sample, this clone was seen once. The V gene is TRBV28, the J gene TRBJ1-1, with D tentatively TRBD1 (6 bases). CDR3 length: 14 amino acids. V was clipped by 1 base and J by 11 bases, with 17 bases between them. CDR1 and CDR2 (germline): MDHEN, SYDVKM. The CDR3 is CASSLSGDPQGAFF. Written as DNA, the CDR3 is TGTGCCAGCAGTTTATCAGGGGACCCCCAAGGGGCTTTCTTT. Combining the CDR3 with reference TRBV28 and TRBJ1-1 gives the whole variable domain DVKVTQSSRYLVKRTGEKVFLECVQDMDHENMFWYRQDPGLGLRLIYFSYDVKMKEKGDIPEGYSVSREKKERFSLILESASTNQTSMYLCASSLSGDPQGAFFGQGTRLTVV.

The CDR3 reads CASSLEGKHGYTF. The CDR3 DNA sequence: TGTGCCAGCAGCCTGGAGGGTAAACATGGCTACACCTTC. J is TRBJ1-2 and V is TRBV3-1 (or the pseudogene TRBV3-2); D uncertain. Trimming took off 4 bases at V and 6 bases at J, with 12 bases between the two ends. From germline, CDR1 is LGHDT and CDR2 YNNKEL (reference sequence). The CDR3 spans 13 residues.

The chain has TRBV6-2 or TRBV6-3 and TRBJ1-1, with D hard to call. Germline V gives CDR1 MNHEY, CDR2 SVGEGT. There are 13 residues in the CDR3. V shed 2 bases and J shed 1 base, with 5 bases lying between them. CDR3 residues: CASSYGGNTEAFF. The CDR3 DNA reads as TGTGCCAGCAGTTACGGCGGGAACACTGAAGCTTTCTTT.

J is TRBJ1-3 and V is TRBV29-1; D not resolved. The germline V and J ends were trimmed by 6 bases and 0 bases, with 6 bases remaining between them. From germline, CDR1 is SQVTM and CDR2 ANQGSEA. There are 12 residues in the CDR3. The CDR3 region has the DNA TGCAGCGTCGTAATCTCTGGAAACACCATATATTTT. Amino acids: CSVVISGNTIYF.

V usage is TRBV28 and J usage is TRBJ2-6, with 10 nucleotides matching TRBD1. This CDR3 region has 20 residues. The germline V gene encodes CDR1 MDHEN and CDR2 SYDVKM. V was clipped by 10 bases and J by 2 bases; unmatched bases: 20. This CDR3 is CATLQPYRDRGLPGANVLTF. CDR3 DNA sequence: TGTGCCACCTTACAACCCTACCGGGACAGGGGTTTGCCTGGGGCCAACGTCCTGACTTTC.

This clone was seen once. The chain has TRBV6-1 and TRBJ1-1; the match to TRBD1 covers 12 bases. From germline, CDR1 is MNHNS and CDR2 SASEGT. There are 16 residues in the CDR3. J was trimmed by 1 base and V by 4 bases; bases with no gene match: 4. The chain's CDR3 is CASSAGQGARNTEAFF. DNA for the CDR3: TGTGCCAGCAGTGCGGGACAGGGGGCGCGGAACACTGAAGCTTTCTTT.

This clone showed up just once. The chain is built from TRBV4-2 and TRBJ1-2, with a possible D match to TRBD1 (5 bases). V lost 0 bases, J lost 5 bases, and 22 bases lay in between. This CDR3 has 18 amino acids. Germline lookup yields CDR1 LGHNA and CDR2 YNFKEQ. Here the CDR3 reads CASSQDWGTPRSRYGYTF. The CDR3 nucleotides read TGTGCCAGCAGCCAAGATTGGGGCACCCCTCGAAGTAGATATGGCTACACCTTC.

The chain uses TRBV7-9 and TRBJ2-7, with TRBD1 identical over 7 bases. The germline CDR1 and CDR2 sequences are SEHNR and FQNEAQ (reference sequence). There are 15 residues in the CDR3. The ends lost 5 bases at V and 3 bases at J; junction bases unmatched: 10. Here the CDR3 DNA reads TGTGCCAGCAGCCAAACCGGGACAGTTGACTACGAGCAGTACTTC. Protein sequence: CASSQTGTVDYEQYF.

This clone was picked up a small number of times. The chain is built from TRBV23-1 and TRBJ1-1, with D hard to call. Being an ORF, TRBV23-1 has a function that is uncertain. Trimming took 0 bases from V and 6 from J, leaving 11 bases between them. This CDR3 comprises 14 residues. The CDR3 DNA follows: TGCGCCAGCAGTCAATCGCGGGGTCAGGCTGAAGCTTTCTTT. Its translation: CASSQSRGQAEAFF.

The chain carries TRBV19 and TRBJ1-5; 8 bases align to TRBD1. The CDR3 sequence is 16 residues long. V trimming: 5 bases; J trimming: 2 bases; junction bases outside the gene matches: 8. Germline CDR1 reads LNHDA; CDR2 reads SQIVND (reference sequence). The CDR3 loop is CASSPNRGLGNQPQHF. The CDR3, as DNA: TGTGCCAGTAGTCCCAACAGGGGGTTGGGCAATCAGCCCCAGCATTTT.

The J gene is TRBJ2-7, the V gene TRBV7-3; no reliable D call. Trimming left V 5 bases short and J 3 bases short, with 11 bases between. The CDR3 runs to 13 residues. CDR1 and CDR2 from the germline V gene are SGHTA and FQGTGA. In DNA, the CDR3 is TGTGCCAGCAGCCCCCGAGCTGGCTACGAGCAGTACTTC. This encodes CASSPRAGYEQYF.

The chain's CDR3 is CASSLGQGITGELFF. CDR3 in DNA: TGCGCCAGCAGCTTGGGGCAGGGAATCACCGGGGAGCTGTTTTTT. The chain combines TRBV5-1 with TRBJ2-2; D is perhaps TRBD1 (5 bases). Germline V gene data show CDR1 as SGHRS and CDR2 as YFSETQ. V dropped 0 bases and J dropped 4 bases, with 10 bases sitting between them. The CDR3 extends over 15 amino acids. The whole variable domain, filled in from reference TRBV5-1 and TRBJ2-2, reads KAGVTQTPRYLIKTRGQQVTLSCSPISGHRSVSWYQQTPGQGLQFLFEYFSETQRNKGNFPGRFSGRQFSNSRSEMNVSTLELGDSALYLCASSLGQGITGELFFGEGSRLTVL.

Remarks on this clone: At one boundary the junction diverges from the germline segment, which might be a read error. The rearrangement links TRBV28 to TRBJ1-1; 7 positions agree with TRBD1. CDR1 and CDR2 (germline): MDHEN, SYDVKM. This CDR3 is 12 amino acids long. Here the CDR3 DNA reads TGTGCCAGCAGTTTAAAGGGGGCTGAGGCTTTCTTT. This translates into CASSLKGAEAFF. The variable domain in full, with the rest retrieved from reference TRBV28 and TRBJ1-1, is DVKVTQSSRYLVKRTGEKVFLECVQDMDHENMFWYRQDPGLGLRLIYFSYDVKMKEKGDIPEGYSVSREKKERFSLILESASTNQTSMYLCASSLKGAEAFFGQGTRLTVV.

The gene calls are TRBV6-1 and TRBJ1-3, with D hard to call. Germline CDR1 is MNHNS and CDR2 is SASEGT. This CDR3 spans 15 amino acids. The ends were cut back, 1 base at V and 5 bases at J, with 12 bases in the middle. CDR3 sequence reads: CASSEEAYSRNTIYF. CDR3 coding DNA: TGTGCCAGCAGTGAAGAAGCGTACTCCCGAAACACCATATATTTT.

V and J are TRBV28 and TRBJ2-7; TRBD1 matches at 8 bases. J gave up 4 bases and V 5 bases, and 4 bases lay outside the gene matches. Per germline, CDR1 MDHEN and CDR2 SYDVKM. The CDR3 extends over 13 amino acids. The DNA for the CDR3 is TGTGCCAGCAGTGGACAGGGAGTATACGAGCAGTACTTC. It encodes CASSGQGVYEQYF.

CDR3 nucleotides: TGTGCCAGCAGTTTCGGGACTAGTAGGATAGGTGAGCAGTTCTTC. Amino acid sequence: CASSFGTSRIGEQFF. The chain has TRBV27 and TRBJ2-1; 8 nucleotides match TRBD2. V trimming: 3 bases; J trimming: 9 bases; junction bases outside the gene matches: 10. This CDR3 is 15 amino acids long. In germline, CDR1 is MNHEY, CDR2 SMNVEV (reference sequence).

The chain recombines TRBV24-1 with TRBJ2-5; 7 bases align to TRBD2. Germline CDR1 reads KGHDR; CDR2 reads SFDVKD. Losses at the gene ends were 3 bases for V and 5 bases for J; bases not matched to a gene: 14. The CDR3 length is 17 residues. The CDR3 loop reads CATSDPTSPKTRETQYF. In DNA form, the CDR3 reads TGTGCCACCAGTGATCCGACTAGCCCAAAGACCCGGGAGACCCAGTACTTC.

The rearrangement links TRBV21-1 to TRBJ2-7; TRBD1 is the table's D call, not checked against the DNA. TRBV21-1 is shown as a pseudogene. The CDR3 sequence is 20 residues long. DNA for the CDR3: TGTGCCAGCAGCAAAGTGGAGGGGGACAGGGAGGTGTCCCGGGCTTACGAGCAGTACTTC. Amino acid sequence: CASSKVEGDREVSRAYEQYF.

V gene TRBV27 combines with J gene TRBJ2-7, with 8 bases matching TRBD2. Looked up from germline, CDR1 is MNHEY and CDR2 is SMNVEV (reference sequence). The V and J ends lost 4 bases and 2 bases, in that order; junction bases with no gene match: 7. The CDR3 has 15 residues. In DNA form, the CDR3 reads TGTGCCAGCAGTTCGAGACTAGCGCGACCCTACGAGCAGTACTTC. Protein product: CASSSRLARPYEQYF.

CDR3 in DNA: TGTGCCAGCAGCTCGTCCCAGGGAGGGAACGAGCAGTACTTC. Translated, it gives CASSSSQGGNEQYF. J is TRBJ2-7 and V is TRBV7-9; TRBD2 aligns across 7 bases. V shed 4 bases, J shed 5 bases, and the junction held 8 bases outside the gene matches. The CDR3 spans 14 residues. Germline V CDR1 and CDR2: SEHNR, FQNEAQ (reference sequence). Filled out from reference TRBV7-9 and TRBJ2-7, the complete variable domain reads DTGVSQNPRHKITKRGQNVTFRCDPISEHNRLYWYRQTLGQGPEFLTYFQNEAQLEKSRLLSDRFSAERPKGSFSTLEIQRTEQGDSAMYLCASSSSQGGNEQYFGPGTRLTVT.

This clone was observed once. J is TRBJ2-2 and V is TRBV6-5, with 8 bases matching TRBD1. V lost 7 bases, J lost 3 bases, and 4 bases stayed unmatched. CDR1 is MNHEY and CDR2 is SVGAGI in the germline V gene. The CDR3 is 14 residues long. This CDR3 reads CASNHRGDTGELFF. CDR3 DNA sequence: TGTGCCAGCAACCACAGGGGGGACACCGGGGAGCTGTTTTTT.

As DNA, the CDR3 is TGTGCCACCAGCAGAGATAGTGCGGGGGGGCGAGATGAGCAGTTCTTC. It specifies CATSRDSAGGRDEQFF. This chain joins TRBV15 and TRBJ2-1; 9 nucleotides match TRBD2. V was clipped by 0 bases and J by 8 bases; unmatched bases: 8. This CDR3 is built from 16 residues. Germline-derived CDR1 and CDR2 are LNHNV and YYDKDF (reference sequence).

The chain combines TRBV28 with TRBJ1-3; 9 positions match TRBD1. Per germline, CDR1 MDHEN and CDR2 SYDVKM. With 9 bases clipped from V and 5 bases from J, the junction kept 5 bases outside the gene matches. The CDR3 is made up of 13 amino acids. The CDR3 coding sequence is TGTGCCAGTGGACAGGGGAATCGAAACACCATATATTTT. Its protein is CASGQGNRNTIYF.

The chain combines TRBV7-2 with TRBJ1-6; 10 nucleotides agree with TRBD1. The CDR3 length is 17 residues. Germline assignment: CDR1 SGHTA and CDR2 FQGNSA. Trimming cost V 5 bases and J 10 bases; bases outside gene matches: 14. CDR3 bases: TGTGCCAGCAGCGGCCCTCCCGGGACAGGGGTACGGTCACCCCTCCACTTT. Its translation: CASSGPPGTGVRSPLHF.

The V call is TRBV10-1, the J call TRBJ1-6; 8 bases map to TRBD1. The V gene's germline CDR1 is WNHNN and CDR2 SYGVQD (reference sequence). The CDR3 runs 14 residues. Trimming took 6 bases from V and 5 from J; bases not matched to a gene: 3. The CDR3 region is CASRAQGDNSPLHF. The CDR3 nucleotides read TGCGCCAGCAGGGCACAGGGGGATAATTCACCCCTCCACTTT.